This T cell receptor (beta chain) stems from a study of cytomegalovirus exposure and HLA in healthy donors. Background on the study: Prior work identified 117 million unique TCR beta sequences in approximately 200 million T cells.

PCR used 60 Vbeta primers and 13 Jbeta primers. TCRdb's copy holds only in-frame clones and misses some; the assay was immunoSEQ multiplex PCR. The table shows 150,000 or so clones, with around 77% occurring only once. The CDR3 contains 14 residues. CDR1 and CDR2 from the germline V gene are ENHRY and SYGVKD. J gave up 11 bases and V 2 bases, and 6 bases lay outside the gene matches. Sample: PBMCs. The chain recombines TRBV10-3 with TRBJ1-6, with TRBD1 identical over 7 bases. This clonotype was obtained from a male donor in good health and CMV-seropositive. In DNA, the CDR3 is TGTGCCATCAGTGAGGACAGGGTTGTTGCACCCCTCCACTTT. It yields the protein CAISEDRVVAPLHF.